This record concerns one TCR beta chain sequence. Its antigen remains unidentified. The sample comes from a study of blood T cells in healthy people across ages. Through a sample-barcoded 5' primer and a J-beta primer mix, a second PCR was run for 7 to 11 cycles. Via MiXCR, TCRdb re-called the 5' RACE reads, giving one row per CDR3 protein. Found here are 1.5 million to 2 million distinct CDR3 sequences, roughly 32% of them singletons; the top ten hold over 9%. Germline CDR1 is SGHKS and CDR2 is YYEKEE (reference sequence). The CDR3 contains 15 residues. Study observations and caveats: Across the age range, TCR beta diversity per million T cells fell in a roughly linear way.

Sample: blood. The clonotype was recovered from a woman aged 25 to 39 in good health. The rearrangement joins TRBV5-5 to TRBJ2-1; D may correspond to TRBD1 or TRBD2 (6 bases each). The J call is doubtful: the DNA matches TRBJ2-7 better. The chain's CDR3 is CASSLGGQGFYEQYF. CDR3 coding DNA: TGTGCCAGCAGCTTAGGGGGGCAGGGATTTTACGAGCAGTACTTC.